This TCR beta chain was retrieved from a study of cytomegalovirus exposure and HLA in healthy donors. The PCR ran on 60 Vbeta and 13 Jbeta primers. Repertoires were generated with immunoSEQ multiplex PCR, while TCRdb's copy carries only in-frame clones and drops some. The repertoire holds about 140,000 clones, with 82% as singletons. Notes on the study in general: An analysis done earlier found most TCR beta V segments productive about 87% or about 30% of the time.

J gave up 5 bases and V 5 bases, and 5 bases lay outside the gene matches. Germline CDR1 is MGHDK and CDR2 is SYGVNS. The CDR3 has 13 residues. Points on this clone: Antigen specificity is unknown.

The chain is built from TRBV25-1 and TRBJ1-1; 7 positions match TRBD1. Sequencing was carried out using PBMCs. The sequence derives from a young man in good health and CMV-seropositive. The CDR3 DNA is TGTGCCAGCAGTTACAGGGGCGGTACTGAAGCTTTCTTT. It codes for CASSYRGGTEAFF.